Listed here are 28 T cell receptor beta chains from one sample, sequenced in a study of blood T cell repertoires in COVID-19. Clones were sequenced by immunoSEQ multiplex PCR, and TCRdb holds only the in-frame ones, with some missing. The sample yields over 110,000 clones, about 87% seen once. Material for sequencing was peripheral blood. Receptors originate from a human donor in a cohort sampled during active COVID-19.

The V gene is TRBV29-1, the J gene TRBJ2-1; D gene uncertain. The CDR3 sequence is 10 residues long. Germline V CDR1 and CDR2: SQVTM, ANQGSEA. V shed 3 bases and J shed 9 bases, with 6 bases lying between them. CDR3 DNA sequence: TGCAGCGTTGAGACTGGTGAGCAGTTCTTC. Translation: CSVETGEQFF.

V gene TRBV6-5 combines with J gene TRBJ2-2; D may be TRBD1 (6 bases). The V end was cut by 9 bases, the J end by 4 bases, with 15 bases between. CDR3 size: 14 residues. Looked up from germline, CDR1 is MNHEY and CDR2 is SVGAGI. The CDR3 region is CASPRGSPTGELFF. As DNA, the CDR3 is TGTGCCAGTCCCAGGGGATCCCCCACCGGGGAGCTGTTTTTT.

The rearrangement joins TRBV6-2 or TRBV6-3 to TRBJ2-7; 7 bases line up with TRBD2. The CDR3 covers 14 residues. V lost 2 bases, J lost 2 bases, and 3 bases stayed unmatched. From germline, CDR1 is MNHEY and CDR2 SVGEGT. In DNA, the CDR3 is TGTGCCAGCAGTTACAGCGGGGCGACCTACGAGCAGTACTTC. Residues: CASSYSGATYEQYF.

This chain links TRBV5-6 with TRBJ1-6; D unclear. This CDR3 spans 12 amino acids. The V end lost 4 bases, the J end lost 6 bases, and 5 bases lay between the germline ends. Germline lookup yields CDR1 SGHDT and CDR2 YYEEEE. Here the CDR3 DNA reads TGTGCCAGCAGCCCCGGTAATTCACCCCTCCACTTT. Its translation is CASSPGNSPLHF. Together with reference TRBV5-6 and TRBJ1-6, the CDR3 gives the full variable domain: DAGVTQSPTHLIKTRGQQVTLRCSPKSGHDTVSWYQQALGQGPQFIFQYYEEEERQRGNFPDRFSGHQFPNYSSELNVNALLLGDSALYLCASSPGNSPLHFGNGTRLTVT.

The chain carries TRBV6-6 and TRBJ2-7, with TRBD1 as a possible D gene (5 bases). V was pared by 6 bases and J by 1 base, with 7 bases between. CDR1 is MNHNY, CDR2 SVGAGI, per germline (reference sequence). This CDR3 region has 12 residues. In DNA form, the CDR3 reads TGTGCCAGCAGCGGACATTCCTACGAGCAGTACTTC. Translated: CASSGHSYEQYF.

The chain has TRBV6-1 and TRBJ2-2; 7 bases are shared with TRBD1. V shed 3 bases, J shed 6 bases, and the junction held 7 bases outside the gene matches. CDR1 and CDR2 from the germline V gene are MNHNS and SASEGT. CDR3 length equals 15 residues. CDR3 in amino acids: CASSEEQGRAGELFF. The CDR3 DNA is TGTGCCAGCAGTGAGGAACAGGGGAGAGCCGGGGAGCTGTTTTTT.

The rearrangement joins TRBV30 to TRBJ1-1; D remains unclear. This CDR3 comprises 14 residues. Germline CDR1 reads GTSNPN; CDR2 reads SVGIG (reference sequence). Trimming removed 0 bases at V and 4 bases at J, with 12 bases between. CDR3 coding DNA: TGTGCCTGGAGTGTAAGCGGCCCGGGCACTGAAGCTTTCTTT. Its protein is CAWSVSGPGTEAFF.

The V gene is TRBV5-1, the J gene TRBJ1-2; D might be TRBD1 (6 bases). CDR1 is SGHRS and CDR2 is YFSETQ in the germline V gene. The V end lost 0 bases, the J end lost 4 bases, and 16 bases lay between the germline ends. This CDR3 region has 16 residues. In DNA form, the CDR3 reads TGCGCCAGCAGCTTGGGGTCAGGGGCGCTGGGCTATGGCTACACCTTC. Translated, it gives CASSLGSGALGYGYTF.

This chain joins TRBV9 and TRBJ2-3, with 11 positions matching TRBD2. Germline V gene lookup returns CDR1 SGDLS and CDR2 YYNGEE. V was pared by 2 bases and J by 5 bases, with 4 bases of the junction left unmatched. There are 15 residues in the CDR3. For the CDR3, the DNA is TGTGCCAGCAGCGTTAGCGGGGGGGCCGGAGATACGCAGTATTTT. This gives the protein CASSVSGGAGDTQYF.

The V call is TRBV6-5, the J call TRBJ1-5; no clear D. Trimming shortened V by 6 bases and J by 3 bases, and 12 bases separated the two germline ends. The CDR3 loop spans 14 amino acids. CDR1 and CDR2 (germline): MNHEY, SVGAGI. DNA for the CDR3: TGTGCCAGCAGCCGGAGACGGAACAATCAGCCCCAGCATTTT. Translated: CASSRRRNNQPQHF.

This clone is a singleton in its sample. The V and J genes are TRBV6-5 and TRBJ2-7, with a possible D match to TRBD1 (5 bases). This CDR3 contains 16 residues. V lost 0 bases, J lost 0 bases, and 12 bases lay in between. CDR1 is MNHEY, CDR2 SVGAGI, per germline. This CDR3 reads CASSYSTGHRSYEQYF. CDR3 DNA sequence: TGTGCCAGCAGTTACTCGACCGGACACCGCTCCTACGAGCAGTACTTC.

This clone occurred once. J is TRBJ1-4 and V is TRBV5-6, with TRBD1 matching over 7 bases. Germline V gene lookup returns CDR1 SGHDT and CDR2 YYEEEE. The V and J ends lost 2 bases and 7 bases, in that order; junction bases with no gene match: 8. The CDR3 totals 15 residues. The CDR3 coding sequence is TGTGCCAGCAGCTTCCTCGACAGGGACTCTGAAAAACTGTTTTTT. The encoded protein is CASSFLDRDSEKLFF.

CDR3 amino acids: CSAAGLAGGSSSYNEQFF. Written as DNA, the CDR3 is TGCAGCGCCGCGGGACTAGCGGGGGGGTCCAGCTCCTACAATGAGCAGTTCTTC. The V gene is TRBV29-1, the J gene TRBJ2-1, with TRBD2 identical over 16 bases. Germline assignment: CDR1 SQVTM and CDR2 ANQGSEA. Unmatched junction bases numbered 9, after V lost 7 bases and J lost 0 bases. This CDR3 has 18 residues.

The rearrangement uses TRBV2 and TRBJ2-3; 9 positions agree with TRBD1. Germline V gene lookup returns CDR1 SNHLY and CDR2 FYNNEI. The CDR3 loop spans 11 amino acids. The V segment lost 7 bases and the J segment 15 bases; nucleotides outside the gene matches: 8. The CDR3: CASTLGGQGYF. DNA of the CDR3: TGTGCCAGCACTCTCGGGGGACAGGGCTATTTT.

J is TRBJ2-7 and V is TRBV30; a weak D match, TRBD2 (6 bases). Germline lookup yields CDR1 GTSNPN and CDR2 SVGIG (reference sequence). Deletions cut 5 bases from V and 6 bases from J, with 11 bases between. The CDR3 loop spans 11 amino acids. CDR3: CAWSEGGEQYF. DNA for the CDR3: TGTGCCTGGTCGGAGGGCGGCGAGCAGTACTTC. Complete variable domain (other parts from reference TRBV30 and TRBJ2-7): SQTIHQWPATLVQPVGSPLSLECTVEGTSNPNLYWYRQAAGRGLQLLFYSVGIGQISSEVPQNLSASRPQDRQFILSSKKLLLSDSGFYLCAWSEGGEQYFGPGTRLTVT.

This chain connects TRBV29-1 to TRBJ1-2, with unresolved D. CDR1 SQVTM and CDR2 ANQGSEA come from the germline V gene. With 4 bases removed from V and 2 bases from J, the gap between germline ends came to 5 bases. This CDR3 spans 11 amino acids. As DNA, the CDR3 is TGCAGCGTTGTTCTGAACTATGGCTACACCTTC. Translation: CSVVLNYGYTF.

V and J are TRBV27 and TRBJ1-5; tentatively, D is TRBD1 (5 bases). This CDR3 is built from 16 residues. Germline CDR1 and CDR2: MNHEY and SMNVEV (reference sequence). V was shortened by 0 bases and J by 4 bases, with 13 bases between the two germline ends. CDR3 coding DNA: TGTGCCAGCAGTTTATCTAACAGCGGGGGGAATCAGCCCCAGCATTTT. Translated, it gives CASSLSNSGGNQPQHF.

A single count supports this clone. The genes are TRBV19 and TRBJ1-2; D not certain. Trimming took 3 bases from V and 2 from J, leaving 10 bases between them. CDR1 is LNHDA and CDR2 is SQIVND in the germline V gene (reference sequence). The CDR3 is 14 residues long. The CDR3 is CASSIVGENYGYTF. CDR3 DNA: TGTGCCAGTAGTATCGTCGGGGAGAACTATGGCTACACCTTC.

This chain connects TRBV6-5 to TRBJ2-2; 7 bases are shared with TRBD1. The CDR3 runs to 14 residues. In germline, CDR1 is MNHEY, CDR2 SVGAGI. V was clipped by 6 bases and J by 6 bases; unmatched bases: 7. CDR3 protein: CASRKQGLAGELFF. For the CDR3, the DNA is TGTGCCAGCAGGAAACAGGGGTTGGCCGGGGAGCTGTTTTTT.

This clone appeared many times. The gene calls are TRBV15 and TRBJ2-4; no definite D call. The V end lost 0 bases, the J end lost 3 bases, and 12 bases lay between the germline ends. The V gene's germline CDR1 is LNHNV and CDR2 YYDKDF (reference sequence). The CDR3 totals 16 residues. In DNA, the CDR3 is TGTGCCACCAGCAGAGATGACGACCGACACAAAAACATTCAGTACTTC. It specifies CATSRDDDRHKNIQYF.

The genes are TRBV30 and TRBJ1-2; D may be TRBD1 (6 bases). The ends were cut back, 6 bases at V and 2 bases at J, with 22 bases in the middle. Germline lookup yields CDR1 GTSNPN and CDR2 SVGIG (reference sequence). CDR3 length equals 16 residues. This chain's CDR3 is CACPPRGARVNYGYTF. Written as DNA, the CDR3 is TGTGCCTGCCCGCCTCGGGGGGCGAGGGTGAACTATGGCTACACCTTC.

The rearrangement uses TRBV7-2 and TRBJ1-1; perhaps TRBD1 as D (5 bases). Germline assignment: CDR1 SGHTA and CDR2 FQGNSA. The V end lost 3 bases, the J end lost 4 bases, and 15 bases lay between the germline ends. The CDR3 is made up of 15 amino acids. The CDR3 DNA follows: TGTGCCAGCAGCTTCTCACTTGGGGCTGGCACTGAAGCTTTCTTT. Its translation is CASSFSLGAGTEAFF.

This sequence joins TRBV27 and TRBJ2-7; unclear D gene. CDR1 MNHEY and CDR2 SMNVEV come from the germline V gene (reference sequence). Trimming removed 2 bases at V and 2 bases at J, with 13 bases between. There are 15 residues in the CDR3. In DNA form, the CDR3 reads TGTGCCAGCAGTTTACCCTCTGACACCGCCTACGAGCAGTACTTC. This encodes CASSLPSDTAYEQYF.

The CDR3: CASSLEVEGTNYGYTF. The CDR3 DNA sequence: TGTGCCAGCAGCTTAGAGGTTGAGGGTACTAACTATGGCTACACCTTC. The rearrangement uses TRBV7-6 and TRBJ1-2; no definite D call. V was cut by 1 base and J by 0 bases, with 12 bases left in between. Germline CDR1 reads SGHVS; CDR2 reads FNYEAQ. The CDR3 is 16 amino acids.

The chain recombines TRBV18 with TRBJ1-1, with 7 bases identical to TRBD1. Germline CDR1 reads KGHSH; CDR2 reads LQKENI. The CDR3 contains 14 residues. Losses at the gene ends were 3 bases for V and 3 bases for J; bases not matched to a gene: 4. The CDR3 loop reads CASSPYTGDTEAFF. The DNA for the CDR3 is TGTGCCAGCTCACCTTATACAGGGGACACTGAAGCTTTCTTT.

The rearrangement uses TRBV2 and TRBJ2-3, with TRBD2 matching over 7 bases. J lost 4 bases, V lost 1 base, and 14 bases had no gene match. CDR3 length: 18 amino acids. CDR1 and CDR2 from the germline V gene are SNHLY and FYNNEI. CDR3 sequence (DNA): TGTGCCAGCAGTGAAGAAGACTTGGGCAGAGCGGGACCAGATACGCAGTATTTT. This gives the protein CASSEEDLGRAGPDTQYF.

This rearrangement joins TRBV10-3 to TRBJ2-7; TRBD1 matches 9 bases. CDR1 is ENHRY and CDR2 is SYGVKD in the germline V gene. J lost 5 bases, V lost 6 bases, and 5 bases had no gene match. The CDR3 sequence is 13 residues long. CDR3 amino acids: CAIRGTGRDEQYF. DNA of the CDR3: TGTGCCATCAGAGGGACAGGGAGGGACGAGCAGTACTTC.

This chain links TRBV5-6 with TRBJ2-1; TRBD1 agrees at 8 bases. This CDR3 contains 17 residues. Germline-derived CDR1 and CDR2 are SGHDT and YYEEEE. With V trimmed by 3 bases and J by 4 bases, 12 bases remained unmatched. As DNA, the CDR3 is TGTGCCAGCAGCTCGACTGGACAGGGATTGGTGTACAATGAGCAGTTCTTC. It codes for CASSSTGQGLVYNEQFF.